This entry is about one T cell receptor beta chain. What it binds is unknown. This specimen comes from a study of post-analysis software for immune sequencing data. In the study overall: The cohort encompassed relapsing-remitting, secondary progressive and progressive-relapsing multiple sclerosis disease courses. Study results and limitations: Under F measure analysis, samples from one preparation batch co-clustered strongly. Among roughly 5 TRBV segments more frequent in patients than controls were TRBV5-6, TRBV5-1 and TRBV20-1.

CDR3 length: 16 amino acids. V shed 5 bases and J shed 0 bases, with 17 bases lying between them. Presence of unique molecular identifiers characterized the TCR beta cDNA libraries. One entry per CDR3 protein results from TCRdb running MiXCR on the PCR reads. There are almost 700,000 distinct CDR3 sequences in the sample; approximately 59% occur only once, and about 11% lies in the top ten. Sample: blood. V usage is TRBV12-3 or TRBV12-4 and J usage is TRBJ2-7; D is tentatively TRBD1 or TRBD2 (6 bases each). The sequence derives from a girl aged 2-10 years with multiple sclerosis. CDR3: CASSLLLGGYSYEQYF. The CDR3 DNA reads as TGTGCCAGCAGTCTCCTTCTGGGGGGCTACTCCTACGAGCAGTACTTC.